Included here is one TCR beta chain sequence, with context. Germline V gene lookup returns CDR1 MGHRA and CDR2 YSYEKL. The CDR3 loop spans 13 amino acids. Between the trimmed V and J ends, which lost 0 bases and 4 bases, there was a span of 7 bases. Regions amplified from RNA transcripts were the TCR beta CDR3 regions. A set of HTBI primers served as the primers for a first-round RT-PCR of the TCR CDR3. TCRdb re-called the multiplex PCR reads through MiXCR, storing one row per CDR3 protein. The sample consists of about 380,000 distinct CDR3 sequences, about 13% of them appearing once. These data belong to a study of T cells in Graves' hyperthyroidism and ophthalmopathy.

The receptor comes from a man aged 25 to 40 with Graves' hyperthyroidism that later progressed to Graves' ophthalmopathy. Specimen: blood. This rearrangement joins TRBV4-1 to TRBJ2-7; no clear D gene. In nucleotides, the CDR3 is TGCGCCAGCAGCCAAGATGTTAGTTACGAGCAGTACTTC. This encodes CASSQDVSYEQYF.